This T cell receptor (beta chain) was documented in a study of blood T cell repertoires in COVID-19. Background on the study: Whether acute or convalescent, the COVID-19 samples came from the United States, Italy and Spain.

In the original analysis: By means of reference gene primer amplification, nucleated cell counts were estimated. The assay was immunoSEQ multiplex PCR, and TCRdb's table has in-frame clones only and misses some. The DNA was the basis for D and trimming; V, J and clone size are from that table. The sample has some 350,000 clones, around nine tenths seen once. V lost 4 bases and J 0 bases, leaving 7 bases between the germline ends. The CDR3 has 15 amino acids. Per the germline V gene, CDR1 is LGHNA and CDR2 is YSLEER. The gene calls are TRBV4-3 and TRBJ2-6; D gene unclear. This TCR came from a woman younger than 30 who had recovered from COVID-19. The sequencing sample was made of peripheral blood. The CDR3 region is CASSLDSSGANVLTF. For the CDR3, the DNA is TGCGCCAGCAGCCTTGATAGCTCTGGGGCCAACGTCCTGACTTTC.